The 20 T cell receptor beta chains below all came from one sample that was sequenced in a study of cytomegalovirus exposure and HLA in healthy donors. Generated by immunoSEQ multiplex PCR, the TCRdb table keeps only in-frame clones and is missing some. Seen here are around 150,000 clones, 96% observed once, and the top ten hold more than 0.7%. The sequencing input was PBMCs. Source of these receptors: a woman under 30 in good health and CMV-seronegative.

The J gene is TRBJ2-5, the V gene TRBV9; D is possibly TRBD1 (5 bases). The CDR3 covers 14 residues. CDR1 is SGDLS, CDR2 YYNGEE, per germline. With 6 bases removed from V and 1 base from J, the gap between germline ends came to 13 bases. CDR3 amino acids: CASNKGAFQETQYF. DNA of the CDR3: TGTGCCAGCAACAAAGGGGCGTTCCAAGAGACCCAGTACTTC.

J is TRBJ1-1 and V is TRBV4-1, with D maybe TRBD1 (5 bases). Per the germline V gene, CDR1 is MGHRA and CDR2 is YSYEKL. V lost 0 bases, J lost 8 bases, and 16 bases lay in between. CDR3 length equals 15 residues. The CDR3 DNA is TGCGCCAGCAGCCAAGATCCGGGGGGAAGGAGGGAAGCTTTCTTT. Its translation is CASSQDPGGRREAFF.

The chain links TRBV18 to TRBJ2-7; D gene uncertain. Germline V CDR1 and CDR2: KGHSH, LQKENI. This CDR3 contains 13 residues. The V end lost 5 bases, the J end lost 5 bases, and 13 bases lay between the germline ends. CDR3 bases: TGTGCCAGCTCAATGGTACTACCGAACGAGCAGTACTTC. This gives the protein CASSMVLPNEQYF.

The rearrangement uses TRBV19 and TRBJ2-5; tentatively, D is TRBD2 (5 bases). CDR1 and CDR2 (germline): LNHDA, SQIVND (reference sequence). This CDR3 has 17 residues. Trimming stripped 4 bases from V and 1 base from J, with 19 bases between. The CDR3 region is CASSTRQKLGLQETQYF. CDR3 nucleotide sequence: TGTGCCAGTAGTACCCGCCAAAAACTAGGTCTCCAAGAGACCCAGTACTTC.

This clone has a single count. The CDR3 sequence: CASSLAGTSQETQYF. CDR3 DNA: TGTGCCAGCAGTTTAGCCGGGACTAGCCAAGAGACCCAGTACTTC. V is TRBV27 and J is TRBJ2-5; 8 nucleotides align to TRBD2. The CDR3 is made up of 15 amino acids. CDR1 and CDR2 (germline): MNHEY, SMNVEV (reference sequence). The trim removed 2 bases at V and 1 base at J, leaving 3 bases unmatched.

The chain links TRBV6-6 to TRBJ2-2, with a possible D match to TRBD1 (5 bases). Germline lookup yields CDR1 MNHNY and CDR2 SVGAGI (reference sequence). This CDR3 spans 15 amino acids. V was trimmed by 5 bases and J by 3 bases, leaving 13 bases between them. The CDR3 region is CASSTMTVYTGELFF. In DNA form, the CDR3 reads TGTGCCAGCAGTACCATGACAGTGTACACCGGGGAGCTGTTTTTT.

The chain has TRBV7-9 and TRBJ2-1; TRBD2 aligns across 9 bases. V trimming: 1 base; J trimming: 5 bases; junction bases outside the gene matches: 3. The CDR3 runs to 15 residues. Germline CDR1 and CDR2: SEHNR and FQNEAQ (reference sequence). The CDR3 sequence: CASSLERGDHNEQFF. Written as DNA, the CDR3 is TGTGCCAGCAGCTTAGAGCGGGGGGACCACAATGAGCAGTTCTTC. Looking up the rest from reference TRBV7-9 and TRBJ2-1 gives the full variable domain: DTGVSQNPRHKITKRGQNVTFRCDPISEHNRLYWYRQTLGQGPEFLTYFQNEAQLEKSRLLSDRFSAERPKGSFSTLEIQRTEQGDSAMYLCASSLERGDHNEQFFGPGTRLTVL.

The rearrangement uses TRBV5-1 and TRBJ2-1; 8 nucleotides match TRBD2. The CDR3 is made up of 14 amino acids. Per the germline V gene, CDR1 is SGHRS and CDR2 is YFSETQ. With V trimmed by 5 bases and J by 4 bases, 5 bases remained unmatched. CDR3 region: CASSNGGAYNEQFF. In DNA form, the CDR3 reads TGCGCCAGCAGTAACGGGGGGGCTTACAATGAGCAGTTCTTC.

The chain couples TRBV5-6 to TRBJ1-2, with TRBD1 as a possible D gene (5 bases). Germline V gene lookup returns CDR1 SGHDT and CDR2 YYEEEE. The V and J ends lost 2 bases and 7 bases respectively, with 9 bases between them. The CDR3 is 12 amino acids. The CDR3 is CASSFSRAGYTF. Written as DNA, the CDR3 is TGTGCCAGCAGCTTTAGCAGGGCTGGCTACACCTTC.

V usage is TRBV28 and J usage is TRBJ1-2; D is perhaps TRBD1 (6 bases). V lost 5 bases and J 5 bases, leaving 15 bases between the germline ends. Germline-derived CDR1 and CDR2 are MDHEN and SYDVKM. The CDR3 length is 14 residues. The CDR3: CASSPPTGTYGYTF. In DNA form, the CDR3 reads TGTGCCAGCAGTCCCCCCACAGGGACATATGGCTACACCTTC.

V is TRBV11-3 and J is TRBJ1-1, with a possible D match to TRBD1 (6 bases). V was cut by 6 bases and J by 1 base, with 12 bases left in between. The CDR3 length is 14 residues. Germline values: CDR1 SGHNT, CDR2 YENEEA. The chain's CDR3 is CASSTGPSNTEAFF. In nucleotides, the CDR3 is TGTGCCAGCAGTACAGGGCCCTCGAACACTGAAGCTTTCTTT.

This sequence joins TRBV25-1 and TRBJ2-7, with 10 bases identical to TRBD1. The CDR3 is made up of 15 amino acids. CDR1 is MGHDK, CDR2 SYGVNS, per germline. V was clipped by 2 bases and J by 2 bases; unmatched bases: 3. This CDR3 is CASSERGQGAYEQYF. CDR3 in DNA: TGTGCCAGCAGTGAACGTGGACAGGGGGCCTACGAGCAGTACTTC.

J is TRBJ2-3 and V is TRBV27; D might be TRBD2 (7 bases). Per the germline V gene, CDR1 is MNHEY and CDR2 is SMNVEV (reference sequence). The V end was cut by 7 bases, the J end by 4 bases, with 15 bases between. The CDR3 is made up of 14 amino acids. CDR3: CASNSLGGADTQYF. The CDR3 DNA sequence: TGTGCCAGCAATTCGTTAGGGGGGGCAGATACGCAGTATTTT.

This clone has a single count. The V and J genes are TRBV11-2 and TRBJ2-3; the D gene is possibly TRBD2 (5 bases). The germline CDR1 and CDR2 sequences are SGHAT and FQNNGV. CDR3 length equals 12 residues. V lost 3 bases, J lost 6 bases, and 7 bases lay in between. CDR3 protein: CASSLIADTQYF. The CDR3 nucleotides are TGTGCCAGCAGCTTGATAGCGGATACGCAGTATTTT. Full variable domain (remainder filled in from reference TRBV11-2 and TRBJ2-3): EAGVAQSPRYKIIEKRQSVAFWCNPISGHATLYWYQQILGQGPKLLIQFQNNGVVDDSQLPKDRFSAERLKGVDSTLKIQPAKLEDSAVYLCASSLIADTQYFGPGTRLTVL.

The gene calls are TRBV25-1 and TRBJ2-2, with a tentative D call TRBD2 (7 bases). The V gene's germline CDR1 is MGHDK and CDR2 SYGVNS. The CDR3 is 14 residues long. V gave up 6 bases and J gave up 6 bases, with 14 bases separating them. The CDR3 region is CASSSRGGAGELFF. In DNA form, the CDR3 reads TGTGCCAGCAGCTCAAGGGGGGGGGCCGGGGAGCTGTTTTTT. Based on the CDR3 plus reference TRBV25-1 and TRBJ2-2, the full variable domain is EADIYQTPRYLVIGTGKKITLECSQTMGHDKMYWYQQDPGMELHLIHYSYGVNSTEKGDLSSESTVSRIRTEHFPLTLESARPSHTSQYLCASSSRGGAGELFFGEGSRLTVL.

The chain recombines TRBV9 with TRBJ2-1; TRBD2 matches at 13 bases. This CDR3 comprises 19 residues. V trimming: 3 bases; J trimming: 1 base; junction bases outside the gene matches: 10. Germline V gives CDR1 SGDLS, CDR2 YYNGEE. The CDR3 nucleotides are TGTGCCAGCAGCGGGAGCCTTCGGACTAGCGGGGGATCCTACAATGAGCAGTTCTTC. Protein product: CASSGSLRTSGGSYNEQFF.

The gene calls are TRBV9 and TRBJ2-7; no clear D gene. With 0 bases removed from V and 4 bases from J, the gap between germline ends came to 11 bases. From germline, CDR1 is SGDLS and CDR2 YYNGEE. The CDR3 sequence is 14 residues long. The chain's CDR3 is CASSVAGNAYEQYF. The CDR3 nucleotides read TGTGCCAGCAGCGTAGCAGGCAACGCGTACGAGCAGTACTTC.

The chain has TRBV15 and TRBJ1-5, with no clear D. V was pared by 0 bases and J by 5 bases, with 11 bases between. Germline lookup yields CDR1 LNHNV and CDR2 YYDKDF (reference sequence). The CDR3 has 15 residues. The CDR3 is CATSRDQQAHQPQHF. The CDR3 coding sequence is TGTGCCACCAGCAGAGATCAGCAGGCCCATCAGCCCCAGCATTTT.

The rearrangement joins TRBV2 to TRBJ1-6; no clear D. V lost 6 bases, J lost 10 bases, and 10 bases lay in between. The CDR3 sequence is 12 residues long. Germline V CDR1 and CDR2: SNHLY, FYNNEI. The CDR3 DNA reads TGTGCCAGCAGGCAGGTGACCTCACCCCTCCACTTT. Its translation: CASRQVTSPLHF.

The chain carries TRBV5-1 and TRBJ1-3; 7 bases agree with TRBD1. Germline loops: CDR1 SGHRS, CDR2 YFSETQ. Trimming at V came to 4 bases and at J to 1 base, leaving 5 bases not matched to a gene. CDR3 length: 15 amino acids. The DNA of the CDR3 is TGCGCCAGCAGCCGCGGGACAGAATCTGGAAACACCATATATTTT. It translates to CASSRGTESGNTIYF. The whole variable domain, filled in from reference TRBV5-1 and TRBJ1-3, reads KAGVTQTPRYLIKTRGQQVTLSCSPISGHRSVSWYQQTPGQGLQFLFEYFSETQRNKGNFPGRFSGRQFSNSRSEMNVSTLELGDSALYLCASSRGTESGNTIYFGEGSWLTVV.